This TCR beta chain originates from a study of blood T cell repertoires in COVID-19. As for the study in general: Whether acute or convalescent, the COVID-19 samples came from the United States, Italy and Spain.

CDR1 SGHTA and CDR2 FQGTGA come from the germline V gene. The CDR3 covers 13 residues. V was cut by 2 bases and J by 7 bases, with 12 bases left in between. In the authors' methods: Researchers report that nucleated cell counts were estimated from reference gene primer amplification. Clones were sequenced by immunoSEQ multiplex PCR, and TCRdb holds only the in-frame ones, with some missing. The DNA gave D and trimming, while V, J and clone size come from that table. The sample yields 250,000 or so clones, almost 85% seen once. The sample taken for sequencing was peripheral blood. The receptor was isolated from a man aged 45-65 years with acute or convalescent COVID-19. The rearrangement uses TRBV7-3 and TRBJ2-7; D perhaps matches TRBD2 (5 bases). CDR3 residues: CASSLGGLGEQYF. CDR3 bases: TGTGCCAGCAGCTTAGGAGGCCTGGGGGAGCAGTACTTC.